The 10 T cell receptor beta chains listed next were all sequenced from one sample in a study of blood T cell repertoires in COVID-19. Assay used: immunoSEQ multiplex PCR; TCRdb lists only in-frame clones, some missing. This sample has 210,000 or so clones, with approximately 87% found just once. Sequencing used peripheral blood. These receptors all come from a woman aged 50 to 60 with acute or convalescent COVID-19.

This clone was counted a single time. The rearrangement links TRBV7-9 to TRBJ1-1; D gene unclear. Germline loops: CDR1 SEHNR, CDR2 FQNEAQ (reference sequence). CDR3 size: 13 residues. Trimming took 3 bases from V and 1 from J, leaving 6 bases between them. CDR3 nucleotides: TGTGCCAGCAGCTTGGGAGAGAACACTGAAGCTTTCTTT. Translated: CASSLGENTEAFF.

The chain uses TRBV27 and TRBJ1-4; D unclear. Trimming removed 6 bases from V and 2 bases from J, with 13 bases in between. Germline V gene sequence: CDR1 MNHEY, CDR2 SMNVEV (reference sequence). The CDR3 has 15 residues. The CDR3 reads CASSRRTATNEKLFF. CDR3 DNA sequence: TGTGCCAGCAGCAGGAGGACTGCGACTAATGAAAAACTGTTTTTT.

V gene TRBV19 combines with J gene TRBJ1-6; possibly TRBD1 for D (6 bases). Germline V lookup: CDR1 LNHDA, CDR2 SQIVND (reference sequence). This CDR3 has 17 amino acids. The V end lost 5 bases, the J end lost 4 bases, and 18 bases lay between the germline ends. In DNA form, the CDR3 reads TGTGCCAGTAGTCCCCCCAGCAGGGGCGGATATAATTCACCCCTCCACTTT. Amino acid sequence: CASSPPSRGGYNSPLHF.

The CDR3 region is CATRDGQGAEDTQYF. The CDR3 nucleotides read TGTGCCACGAGAGATGGACAGGGGGCGGAAGATACGCAGTATTTT. The chain employs TRBV24-1 and TRBJ2-3; 11 nucleotides agree with TRBD1. V lost 10 bases, J lost 5 bases, and 10 bases stayed unmatched. The CDR3 contains 15 residues. Germline V CDR1 and CDR2: KGHDR, SFDVKD.

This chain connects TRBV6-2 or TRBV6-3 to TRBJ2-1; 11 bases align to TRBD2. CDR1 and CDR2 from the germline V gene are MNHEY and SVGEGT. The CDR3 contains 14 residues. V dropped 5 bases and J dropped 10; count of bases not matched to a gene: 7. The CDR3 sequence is CASSDGTSGHEQFF. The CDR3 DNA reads TGTGCCAGCAGTGACGGGACTAGCGGACACGAGCAGTTCTTC.

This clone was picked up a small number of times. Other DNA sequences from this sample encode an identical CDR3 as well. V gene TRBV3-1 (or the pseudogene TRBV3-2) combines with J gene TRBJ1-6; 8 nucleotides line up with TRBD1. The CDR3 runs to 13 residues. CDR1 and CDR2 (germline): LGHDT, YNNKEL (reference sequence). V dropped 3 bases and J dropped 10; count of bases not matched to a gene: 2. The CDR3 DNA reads TGTGCCAGCAGCCAGGACAGGGACTCACCCCTCCACTTT. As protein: CASSQDRDSPLHF.

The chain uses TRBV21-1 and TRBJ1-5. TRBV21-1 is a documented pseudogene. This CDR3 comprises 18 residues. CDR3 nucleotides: TGTGCCAGCAGCAAAAAAATCGGGGTACCGACAATTGGACAGCCCCAGCATTTT. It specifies CASSKKIGVPTIGQPQHF.

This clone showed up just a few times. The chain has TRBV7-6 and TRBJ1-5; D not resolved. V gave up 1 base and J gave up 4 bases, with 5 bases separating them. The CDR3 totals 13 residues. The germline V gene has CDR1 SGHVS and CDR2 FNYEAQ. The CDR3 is CASSLVENQPQHF. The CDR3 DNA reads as TGTGCCAGCAGCTTAGTAGAGAATCAGCCCCAGCATTTT.

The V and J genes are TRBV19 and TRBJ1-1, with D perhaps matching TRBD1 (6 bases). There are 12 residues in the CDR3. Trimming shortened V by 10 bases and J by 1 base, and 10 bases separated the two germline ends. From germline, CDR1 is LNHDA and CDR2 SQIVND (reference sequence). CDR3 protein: CATIQGNTEAFF. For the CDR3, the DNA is TGTGCCACCATACAGGGGAACACTGAAGCTTTCTTT.

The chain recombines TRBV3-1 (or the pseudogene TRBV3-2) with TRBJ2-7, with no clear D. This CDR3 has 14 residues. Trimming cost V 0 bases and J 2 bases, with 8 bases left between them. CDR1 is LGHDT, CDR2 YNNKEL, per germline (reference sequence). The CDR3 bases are TGTGCCAGCAGCCAAGATTACAGAACCTACGAGCAGTACTTC. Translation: CASSQDYRTYEQYF.